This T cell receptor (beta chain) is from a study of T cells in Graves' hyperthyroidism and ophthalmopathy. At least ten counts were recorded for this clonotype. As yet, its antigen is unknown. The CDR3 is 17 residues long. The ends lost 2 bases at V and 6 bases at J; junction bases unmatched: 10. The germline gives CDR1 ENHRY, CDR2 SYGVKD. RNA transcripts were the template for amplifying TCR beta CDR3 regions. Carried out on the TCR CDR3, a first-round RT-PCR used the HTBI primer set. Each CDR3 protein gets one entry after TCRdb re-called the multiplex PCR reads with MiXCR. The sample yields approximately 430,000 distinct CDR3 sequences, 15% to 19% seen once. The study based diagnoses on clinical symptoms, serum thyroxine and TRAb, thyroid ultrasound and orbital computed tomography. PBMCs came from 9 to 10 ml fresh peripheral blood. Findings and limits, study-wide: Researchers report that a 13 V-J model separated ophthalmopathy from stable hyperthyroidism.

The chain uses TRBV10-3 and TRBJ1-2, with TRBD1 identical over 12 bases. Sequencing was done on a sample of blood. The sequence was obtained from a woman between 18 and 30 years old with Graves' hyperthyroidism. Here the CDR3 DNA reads TGTGCCATCAGTGAGCCCTCGGGACAGGGGGCGATTCATGGCTACACCTTC. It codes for CAISEPSGQGAIHGYTF.